This is a list of T cell receptor beta chains from one sample in a study of shared clonotypes between healthy human individuals. Sequencing used immunoSEQ multiplex PCR; TCRdb keeps in-frame clones, though not all of them. The sample has under 150,000 clones; around two thirds are singletons. Specimen: memory CD8+ T cells sorted from blood. The receptors stem from a woman younger than 45 in good health. Each CDR3 is given with its conserved first and last residue. The D gene is left open where the match is weak. Clone size appears in some rows only: once, few, many, or a class for an expanded clone.

d_gene	abundance	v_gene	len	j_gene	CDR3nt	CDR3aa
.	.	TRBV7-9	13	TRBJ2-7	TGTGCCAGCAGTGGATTAGGCCGGTACGAGCAGTACTTC	CASSGLGRYEQYF
.	.	TRBV27	15	TRBJ2-7	TGTGCCAGCGGATCCCAAAAGTTTTTTTCCTACGAGCAGTACTTC	CASGSQKFFSYEQYF
.	.	TRBV28	15	TRBJ1-2	TGTGCCAGCAGACCTATGGGACAAGGCGATCGGGGCTACACCTTC	CASRPMGQGDRGYTF
TRBD1	.	TRBV29-1	14	TRBJ1-1	TGCAGCGCCGGGACAGCCTTCCGGGGGACTGAAGCTTTCTTT	CSAGTAFRGTEAFF
.	.	TRBV6-1	12	TRBJ1-5	TGTGCCAGCAGAGGTAGGAGTCAGCCCCAGCATTTT	CASRGRSQPQHF
TRBD2	few	TRBV28	17	TRBJ2-1	TGTGCCAGCAGTCCCGTGGGATTAGCGGGAGAGAACAATGAGCAGTTCTTC	CASSPVGLAGENNEQFF
.	few	TRBV10-1	13	TRBJ2-4	TGCGCCAGCAGTGAGTCAGAGGGACACATTCAGTACTTC	CASSESEGHIQYF
.	.	TRBV18	15	TRBJ1-5	TGTGCCAGCTCACTGGGACGCACGCCGGGGCAGCCCCAGCATTTT	CASSLGRTPGQPQHF
.	many	TRBV9	15	TRBJ1-2	TGTGCCAGCAGCGTCTCCACGGGGGGAGTCAAGGGCTACACCTTC	CASSVSTGGVKGYTF
.	many	TRBV5-6	16	TRBJ1-1	TGTGCCAGCAGCTCAGACGGGAAAACTATGAACACTGAAGCTTTCTTT	CASSSDGKTMNTEAFF
TRBD2	.	TRBV11-2	15	TRBJ2-5	TGTGCCAGCAGCTTAGTAGGCGGGAGACGGGAGACCCAGTACTTC	CASSLVGGRRETQYF
TRBD2	.	TRBV25-1	14	TRBJ2-3	TGTGCCAGCAGCGGGAGGGCCAGCACAGATACGCAGTATTTT	CASSGRASTDTQYF
TRBD2	few	TRBV6-1	15	TRBJ2-7	TGTGCCAGCAGTGAATCCTCTAGCGGGAGCGACGAGCAGTACTTC	CASSESSSGSDEQYF
.	.	TRBV25-1	17	TRBJ2-7	TGTGCCAGCAGTGATGGCCCGGAGACTCCATTACTCAACGAGCAGTACTTC	CASSDGPETPLLNEQYF
.	.	TRBV14	14	TRBJ1-4	TGTGCCAGCAGCCAAGCCCCTGAGGTTGAAAAACTGTTTTTT	CASSQAPEVEKLFF
.	.	TRBV6-4	15	TRBJ2-6	TGTGCCAGCAGTGAGAGGCACTCTGGGGCCAACGTCCTGACTTTC	CASSERHSGANVLTF
.	once	TRBV4-1	16	TRBJ1-4	TGCGCCAGCAGCCAGAAAGAGTGGGCCACCAATGAAAAACTGTTTTTT	CASSQKEWATNEKLFF
TRBD1	.	TRBV15	15	TRBJ1-2	TGTGCCACCAGCAGCCGGGACAGGGCTGGCTATGGCTACACCTTC	CATSSRDRAGYGYTF
.	.	TRBV7-6	14	TRBJ2-7	TGTGCCAGCAGCCAAATAGGGGAGGCCCACGAGCAGTACTTC	CASSQIGEAHEQYF
.	.	TRBV7-8	19	TRBJ2-5	TGTGCCAGCAACACGGTCGGCTACTCAGTAATTTCGTCTATTGAGACCCAGTACTTC	CASNTVGYSVISSIETQYF
.	once	TRBV6-6	15	TRBJ2-7	TGTGCCAGCAGTGAGGCACAGGACAGCTCCTACGAGCAGTACTTC	CASSEAQDSSYEQYF
.	.	TRBV27	13	TRBJ2-7	TGTGCCAGCAGTTGGAGGGATCCCTACGAGCAGTACTTC	CASSWRDPYEQYF
TRBD1	.	TRBV29-1	16	TRBJ2-1	TGCAGCGTTGAAGATCCCGGGACAGGGATCTACAATGAGCAGTTCTTC	CSVEDPGTGIYNEQFF
TRBD2	once	TRBV7-9	16	TRBJ2-5	TGTGCCAGCAGCCAAGATATGGGACTAGGGTATGAGACCCAGTACTTC	CASSQDMGLGYETQYF
.	.	TRBV6-1	16	TRBJ1-5	TGTGCCAGCAGTGTCGGGGCGGCCACCTCCAATCAGCCCCAGCATTTT	CASSVGAATSNQPQHF
.	.	TRBV7-3	16	TRBJ2-2	TGTGCCAGCAGCTTACGGAGCGGCCGGAACACCGGGGAGCTGTTTTTT	CASSLRSGRNTGELFF
TRBD2	.	TRBV4-1	15	TRBJ2-7	TGCGCCAGCAGCCAGACCAGCGGGAGCTCCTACGAGCAGTACTTC	CASSQTSGSSYEQYF
.	.	TRBV19	15	TRBJ1-2	TGTGCCAACTTAAAACGACAGGAGATAAACTATGGCTACACCTTC	CANLKRQEINYGYTF
.	few	TRBV29-1	14	TRBJ2-3	TGCAGCGTTGAATCTCTAACTAGCACAGATACGCAGTATTTT	CSVESLTSTDTQYF
.	many	TRBV25-1	14	TRBJ1-2	TGTGCCAGCAGTGCCCGACAGGCTAACTATGGCTACACCTTC	CASSARQANYGYTF
TRBD1	.	TRBV11-2	14	TRBJ2-7	TGTGCCAGCAGCTTGGAACAGGGGGCCTACGAGCAGTACTTC	CASSLEQGAYEQYF
TRBD2	few	TRBV7-9	15	TRBJ2-7	TGTGCCAGCAGCCCCGGACTAGCGGCTACCTACGAGCAGTACTTC	CASSPGLAATYEQYF
.	.	TRBV6-1	14	TRBJ2-7	TGTGCCAGCAGTACGGGTCCTTGGAGCTACGAGCAGTACTTC	CASSTGPWSYEQYF
.	many	TRBV30	17	TRBJ1-5	TGTGCCTGGAGGGGGGGGCCTCCCTCCCTAGGCAATCAGCCCCAGCATTTT	CAWRGGPPSLGNQPQHF
.	.	TRBV14	12	TRBJ2-7	TGTGCCAGCAGCCCTACAAGCTACGAGCAGTACTTC	CASSPTSYEQYF
.	many	TRBV9	14	TRBJ2-6	TGTGCCAGCAGTTTCTACTCTGGGGCCAACGTCCTGACTTTC	CASSFYSGANVLTF
.	.	TRBV2	13	TRBJ1-1	TGTGCCAGCGGAAGACAGATCGAAACTGAAGCTTTCTTT	CASGRQIETEAFF
.	.	TRBV5-1	15	TRBJ2-7	TGCGCCAGCAGCTTGGGTACTGGCAGAGCCCGAGAGCAGTACTTC	CASSLGTGRAREQYF
.	.	TRBV25-1	17	TRBJ2-1	TGTGCCAGCAGTTTGCGTCCAGATGAAAAGGGGCCCAATGAGCAGTTCTTC	CASSLRPDEKGPNEQFF
.	few	TRBV2	10	TRBJ1-1	TGTGCCAGCTCATTGGGGGAAGCTTTCTTT	CASSLGEAFF
.	.	TRBV9	15	TRBJ2-1	TGTGCCAGCAGCGTATCGGGTGCCCCCGGGCACGAGCAGTTCTTC	CASSVSGAPGHEQFF
.	.	TRBV6-6	14	TRBJ2-2	TGTGCCAGCAGTCCCTCATTAAACACCGGGGAGCTGTTTTTT	CASSPSLNTGELFF
.	.	TRBV4-2	14	TRBJ1-1	TGTGCCAGCAGCGAAGCGGGGGGCCGGACTGAAGCTTTCTTT	CASSEAGGRTEAFF
.	.	TRBV25-1	11	TRBJ1-4	TGTGCCAGCAGTGCAAGAGGGGTACTGTTTTTT	CASSARGVLFF
TRBD2	many	TRBV6-4	15	TRBJ2-5	TGTGCCAGCAGTGTGTCTAGCGGGTCCCAAGAGACCCAGTACTTC	CASSVSSGSQETQYF
.	.	TRBV29-1	12	TRBJ1-2	TGCAGCGCTGTGGAGGGCACCTATGGCTACACCTTC	CSAVEGTYGYTF
.	.	TRBV4-1	16	TRBJ2-1	TGCGCCAGCAGCCCGCTACTAGTCTCCTCCTACAATGAGCAGTTCTTC	CASSPLLVSSYNEQFF
.	.	TRBV5-1	15	TRBJ1-1	TGCGCCAGCAGCGAATACAGGGCGAAGAACACTGAAGCTTTCTTT	CASSEYRAKNTEAFF
.	many	TRBV10-1	13	TRBJ2-7	TGCGCCAGCAGTGAAGGGACCCTCTACGAGCAGTACTTC	CASSEGTLYEQYF
.	.	TRBV28	15	TRBJ1-2	TGTGCCAGCAGGAACTCGGCTAGCACACACTATGGCTACACCTTC	CASRNSASTHYGYTF
.	few	TRBV15	13	TRBJ1-2	TGTGCCACCAGCAGAGACCTTCAGGGAGGCTACACCTTC	CATSRDLQGGYTF